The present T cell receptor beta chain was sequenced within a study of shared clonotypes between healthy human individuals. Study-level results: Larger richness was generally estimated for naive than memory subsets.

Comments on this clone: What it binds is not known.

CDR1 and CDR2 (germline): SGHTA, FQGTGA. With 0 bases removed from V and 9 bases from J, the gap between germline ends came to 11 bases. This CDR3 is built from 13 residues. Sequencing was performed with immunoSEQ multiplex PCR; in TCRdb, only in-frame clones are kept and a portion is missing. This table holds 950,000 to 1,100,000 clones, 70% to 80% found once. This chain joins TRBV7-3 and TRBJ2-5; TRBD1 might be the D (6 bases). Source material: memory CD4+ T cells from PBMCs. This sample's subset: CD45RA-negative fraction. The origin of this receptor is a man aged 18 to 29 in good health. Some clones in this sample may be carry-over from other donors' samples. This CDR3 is CASSLTWTDPQYF. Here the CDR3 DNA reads TGTGCCAGCAGCTTAACGTGGACAGATCCCCAGTACTTC.